This T cell receptor (beta chain) was sequenced during a study of blood T cell repertoires in COVID-19. The protocol was immunoSEQ multiplex PCR, while the TCRdb copy is restricted to in-frame clones and leaves out a portion. The data show roughly 250,000 clones, about 86% seen once. The CDR3 loop spans 16 amino acids. Trimming removed 4 bases from V and 4 bases from J, with 19 bases in between. Per germline, CDR1 MNHEY and CDR2 SVGAGI. Sequencing was performed on peripheral blood. The chain combines TRBV6-5 with TRBJ1-2, with no clear D. This receptor was obtained from a woman aged 25 to 39 with COVID-19, enrolled during active disease. The CDR3 DNA reads TGTGCCAGCAGTTTTAGTCTGGCCACGGGGTCCTATGGCTACACCTTC. Translation: CASSFSLATGSYGYTF.